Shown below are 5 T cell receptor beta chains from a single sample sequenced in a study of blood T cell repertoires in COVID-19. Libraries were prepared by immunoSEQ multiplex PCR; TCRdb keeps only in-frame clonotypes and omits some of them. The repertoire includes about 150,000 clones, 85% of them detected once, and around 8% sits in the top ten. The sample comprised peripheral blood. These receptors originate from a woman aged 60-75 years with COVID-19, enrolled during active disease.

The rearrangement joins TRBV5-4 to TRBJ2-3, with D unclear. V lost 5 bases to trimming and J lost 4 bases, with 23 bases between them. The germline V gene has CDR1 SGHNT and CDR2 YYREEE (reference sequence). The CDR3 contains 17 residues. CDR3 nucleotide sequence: TGTGCCAGCAGTCCACGAGCTGGCCCCGCCAGCGCAGATACGCAGTATTTT. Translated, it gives CASSPRAGPASADTQYF.

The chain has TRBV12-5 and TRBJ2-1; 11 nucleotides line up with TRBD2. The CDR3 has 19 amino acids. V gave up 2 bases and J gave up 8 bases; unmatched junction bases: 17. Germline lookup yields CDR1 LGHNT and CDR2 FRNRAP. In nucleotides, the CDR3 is TGTGCTAGTGGTTTGACCTTAGCGGGGGGGCCTCTCAGTAGAGATGAGCAGTTCTTC. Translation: CASGLTLAGGPLSRDEQFF.

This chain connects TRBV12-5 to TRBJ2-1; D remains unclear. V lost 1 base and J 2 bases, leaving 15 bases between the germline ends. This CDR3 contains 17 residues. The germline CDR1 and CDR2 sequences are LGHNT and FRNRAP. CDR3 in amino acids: CASGLGLMTDAYNEQFF. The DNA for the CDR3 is TGTGCTAGTGGTTTGGGTCTTATGACTGATGCCTACAATGAGCAGTTCTTC.

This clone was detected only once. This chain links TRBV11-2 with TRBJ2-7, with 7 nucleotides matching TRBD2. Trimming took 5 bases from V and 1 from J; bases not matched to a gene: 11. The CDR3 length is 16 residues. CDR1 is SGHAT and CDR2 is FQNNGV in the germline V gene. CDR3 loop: CASSRNGGSVSYEQYF. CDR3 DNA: TGTGCCAGCAGCAGGAACGGCGGGAGTGTATCCTACGAGCAGTACTTC.

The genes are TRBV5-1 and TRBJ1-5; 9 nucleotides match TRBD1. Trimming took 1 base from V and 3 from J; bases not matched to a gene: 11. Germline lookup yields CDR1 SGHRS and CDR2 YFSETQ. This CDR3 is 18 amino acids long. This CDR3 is CASSLNPSTGGPNQPQHF. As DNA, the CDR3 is TGCGCCAGCAGCTTGAACCCCTCAACAGGGGGCCCCAATCAGCCCCAGCATTTT.